These 18 T cell receptor beta chains were all obtained from the same sample, sequenced in a study of T cells expressing NK-cell markers (TCRdb year 2020). The receptor library was made with 5' RACE. TCRdb shows the sequencer as Illumina HiSeq 2000. The reads were reprocessed in TCRdb, with one entry per CDR3 protein sequence and no accompanying DNA. The sample's table lists a count of 300,000 or so distinct CDR3 sequences. The ten biggest clones cover 3.5% to 5% of the sample. Material for sequencing was blood T cells: a sorted CD56 or NKG2C T cell subset, CD4+ or CD8+ T cells, or bulk PBMC T cells (not recorded which). The source is a woman between 18 and 75 years old in good health.

V usage is TRBV5-1 and J usage is TRBJ2-2. Germline CDR1 reads SGHRS; CDR2 reads YFSETQ. This CDR3 spans 15 amino acids. The CDR3 protein is CASSLANTDTGELFF.

The chain links TRBV12-3 or TRBV12-4 to TRBJ2-1; TCRdb's D gene call, TRBD1, goes unchecked for lack of DNA. The CDR3 has 15 amino acids. This chain's CDR3 is CASSRGQNNYNEQFF.

The rearrangement uses TRBV6-5 and TRBJ2-7. The CDR3 runs 13 residues. Looked up from germline, CDR1 is MNHEY and CDR2 is SVGAGI. This chain's CDR3 is CASSYGVTYEQYF.

J is TRBJ2-1 and V is TRBV12-3 or TRBV12-4; with no DNA, the TCRdb D assignment of TRBD1 cannot be verified. The CDR3 has 17 residues. CDR3 loop: CASSSRGSASSYNEQFF.

This chain uses TRBV7-2 with TRBJ2-1; TCRdb's D gene call, TRBD1, goes unchecked for lack of DNA. Germline-derived CDR1 and CDR2 are SGHTA and FQGNSA. This CDR3 comprises 16 residues. CDR3 in amino acids: CASSSPPGDGYNEQFF. The variable domain in full, with the rest retrieved from reference TRBV7-2 and TRBJ2-1, is GAGVSQSPSNKVTEKGKDVELRCDPISGHTALYWYRQSLGQGLEFLIYFQGNSAPDKSGLPSDRFSAERTGGSVSTLTIQRTQQEDSAVYLCASSSPPGDGYNEQFFGPGTRLTVL.

The genes are TRBV12-3 or TRBV12-4 and TRBJ2-1; with no DNA, the TCRdb D assignment of TRBD1 cannot be verified. This CDR3 has 13 amino acids. The CDR3 is CASGGTSYNEQFF.

The rearrangement joins TRBV24-1 to TRBJ2-4; TCRdb names TRBD2, which stays unverified in the absence of DNA. CDR1 is KGHDR and CDR2 is SFDVKD in the germline V gene. There are 15 residues in the CDR3. Here the CDR3 reads CATSDGGKGKNIQYF.

The genes are TRBV20-1 and TRBJ2-1; TCRdb indicates TRBD2, and absent DNA this call remains unverified. The CDR3 covers 18 residues. Per germline, CDR1 DFQATT and CDR2 SNEGSKA (reference sequence). This CDR3 is CSARVALAGGPWGNEQFF.

V is TRBV9 and J is TRBJ1-5. Germline-derived CDR1 and CDR2 are SGDLS and YYNGEE. CDR3 length: 14 amino acids. The CDR3 reads CASSFRESNQPQHF.

The V gene is TRBV27, the J gene TRBJ2-1; TCRdb selects TRBD1, and the lack of DNA leaves this call unchecked. The CDR3 contains 16 residues. The germline V gene encodes CDR1 MNHEY and CDR2 SMNVEV (reference sequence). The CDR3 region is CASSAGTGGPYNEQFF.

J is TRBJ2-1 and V is TRBV7-9; TCRdb's D call of TRBD2 is untestable without DNA. The CDR3 extends over 17 amino acids. Germline V gives CDR1 SEHNR, CDR2 FQNEAQ (reference sequence). CDR3 sequence reads: CASSFGLAPVPGNEQFF.

V is TRBV20-1 and J is TRBJ2-5; TCRdb calls TRBD2, which cannot be checked without DNA. The CDR3 contains 14 residues. Germline CDR1 reads DFQATT; CDR2 reads SNEGSKA (reference sequence). CDR3 sequence reads: CSAHSGRGVETQYF.

The chain is built from TRBV6-5 and TRBJ2-3; the TCRdb D gene call, TRBD1, has no DNA to confirm it. The germline gives CDR1 MNHEY, CDR2 SVGAGI. The CDR3 extends over 15 amino acids. Here the CDR3 reads CASSWDRPHTDTQYF.

The chain employs TRBV12-3 or TRBV12-4 and TRBJ2-5; TCRdb proposes TRBD1, but this gene call is untestable without DNA. The CDR3 extends over 15 amino acids. The CDR3 sequence is CASSLGGGGAETQYF.

This chain's CDR3 is CASSFNRGNEKLFF. This chain uses TRBV12-3 or TRBV12-4 with TRBJ1-4; checking the TCRdb D call of TRBD1 is not possible without DNA. The CDR3 length is 14 residues.

Here the CDR3 reads CASSLVGGRGYDNEQFF. This chain joins TRBV28 and TRBJ2-1; checking the TCRdb D call of TRBD2 is not possible without DNA. Germline values: CDR1 MDHEN, CDR2 SYDVKM. This CDR3 is built from 17 residues.

V usage is TRBV4-1 and J usage is TRBJ1-1. Germline V gene data show CDR1 as MGHRA and CDR2 as YSYEKL. The CDR3 consists of 15 residues. CDR3 protein: CASSHIGRGNTEAFF.

The CDR3 protein is CASSPDGQVNQPQHF. V gene TRBV7-2 combines with J gene TRBJ1-5. The germline CDR1 and CDR2 sequences are SGHTA and FQGNSA. This CDR3 is built from 15 residues.